Here is one TCR beta chain with its context. Its antigen is not identified. V dropped 7 bases and J dropped 1 base, with 10 bases sitting between them. Germline-derived CDR1 and CDR2 are SNHLY and FYNNEI. The CDR3 is 13 amino acids. Unique molecular identifiers were carried by the TCR beta cDNA libraries. Using its own MiXCR run on the PCR reads, TCRdb lists one record per CDR3 protein. Of approximately 250,000 distinct CDR3 sequences listed, just over 35% are singletons. These data belong to a study of post-analysis software for immune sequencing data. Overall study results and limits: Compared with controls, patients had more of about five TRBV segments, including TRBV5-6, TRBV5-1 and TRBV20-1.

Material: blood. The chain uses TRBV2 and TRBJ1-1, with D possibly TRBD1 on 5 matching bases. This receptor was identified in a girl aged 5-17 years with multiple sclerosis. CDR3 bases: TGTGCCAGCATGGGCAGGGAGAACACTGAAGCTTTCTTT. Its protein is CASMGRENTEAFF.